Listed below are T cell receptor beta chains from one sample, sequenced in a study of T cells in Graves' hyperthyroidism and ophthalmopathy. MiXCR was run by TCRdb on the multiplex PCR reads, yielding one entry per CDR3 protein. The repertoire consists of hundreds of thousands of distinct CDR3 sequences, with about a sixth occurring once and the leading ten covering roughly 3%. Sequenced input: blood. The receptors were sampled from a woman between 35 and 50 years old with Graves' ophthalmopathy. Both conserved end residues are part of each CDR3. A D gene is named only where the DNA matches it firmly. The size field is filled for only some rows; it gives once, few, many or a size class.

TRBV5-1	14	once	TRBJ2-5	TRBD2	TGTGCCAGCAGCGTGGGACTATTCCAAGAGACCCAGTACTTC	CASSVGLFQETQYF
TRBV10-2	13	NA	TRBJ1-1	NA	TGCGCCAGCAGTGAGGCAGGGCCCACTGAAGCTTTCTTT	CASSEAGPTEAFF
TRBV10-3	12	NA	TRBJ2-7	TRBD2	TGTGCCATCGCGGGGGACTCCTACGAGCAGTACTTC	CAIAGDSYEQYF
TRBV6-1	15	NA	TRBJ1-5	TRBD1	TGTGCCAGCAGCACAGGGGGCGTAAGCAATCAGCCCCAGCATTTT	CASSTGGVSNQPQHF
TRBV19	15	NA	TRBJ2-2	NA	TGTGCCAGTATCCGGACAGACTATTACACCGGGGAGCTGTTTTTT	CASIRTDYYTGELFF
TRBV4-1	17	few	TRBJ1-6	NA	TGCGCCAGCAGCCAAGGAAGGGTTTTCTCCTATAATTCACCCCTCCACTTT	CASSQGRVFSYNSPLHF
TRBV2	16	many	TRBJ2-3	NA	TGTGCCAGCAGTGACACCAAGCGTCTTAGCACAGATACGCAGTATTTT	CASSDTKRLSTDTQYF
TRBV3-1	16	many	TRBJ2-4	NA	TGTGCCAGCAGCCAAGGAGCCTTAGGGCAGGGAAACATTCAGTACTTC	CASSQGALGQGNIQYF
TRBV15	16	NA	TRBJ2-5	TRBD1	TGTGCCACCAGCGCAGGACAGGGTGGAGGTCTGGAGACCCAGTACTTC	CATSAGQGGGLETQYF
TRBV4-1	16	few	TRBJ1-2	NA	TGCGCCAGCAGCCAAGAATCTCCATCTGCTCGCTATGGCTACACCTTC	CASSQESPSARYGYTF
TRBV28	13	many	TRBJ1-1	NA	TGTGCCAGCATTCAGACGGGGAACACTGAAGCTTTCTTT	CASIQTGNTEAFF
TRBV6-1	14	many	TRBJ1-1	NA	TGTGCCAGCAGTGCTGAGGGATTGGACACTGAAGCTTTCTTT	CASSAEGLDTEAFF
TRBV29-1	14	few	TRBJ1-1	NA	TGCAGCGTCACCCTCTCAGGAGGTAACACTGAAGCTTTCTTT	CSVTLSGGNTEAFF
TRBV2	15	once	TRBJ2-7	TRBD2	TGTGCCAGCAGTCGACTAGCGGGTGATCCCTACGAGCAGTACTTC	CASSRLAGDPYEQYF
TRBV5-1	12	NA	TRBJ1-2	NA	TGCGCCAGCAGCTTCAGGGATGATGGCTACACCTTC	CASSFRDDGYTF
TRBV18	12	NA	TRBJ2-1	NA	TGTGCCAGCGGCACTAGAGGGGATGAGCAGTTCTTC	CASGTRGDEQFF
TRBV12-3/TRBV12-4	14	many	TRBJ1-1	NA	TGTGCCAGCACACCCCTAGGCCAGAACACTGAAGCTTTCTTT	CASTPLGQNTEAFF
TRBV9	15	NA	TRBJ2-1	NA	TGTGCCAGCAGCGTAAGGGGGGGTACAATCGGTGAGCAGTTCTTC	CASSVRGGTIGEQFF
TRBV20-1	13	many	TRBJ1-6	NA	TGCAGTGCTCGGACGTCAAGAGATTCACCCCTCCACTTT	CSARTSRDSPLHF
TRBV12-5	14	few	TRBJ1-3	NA	TGTGCTACCGGTTCCGTTTCCTCTGGAAACACCATATATTTT	CATGSVSSGNTIYF
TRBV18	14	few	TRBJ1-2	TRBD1	TGTGCCAGCTCACCTCAAGACAGGGCCGTAAGCTACACCTTC	CASSPQDRAVSYTF
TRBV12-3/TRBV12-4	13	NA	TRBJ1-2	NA	TGTGCCAGCAGGGAAGGGCAGCCCTATGGCTACACCTTC	CASREGQPYGYTF
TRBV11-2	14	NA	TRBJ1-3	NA	TGTGCCAGCAGCCCACGACTTGAGCGAAACACCATATATTTT	CASSPRLERNTIYF
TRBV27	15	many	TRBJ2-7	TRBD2	TGTGCCAGCTCGGTGGCTAGCGGGCAGTTCTACGAGCAGTACTTC	CASSVASGQFYEQYF
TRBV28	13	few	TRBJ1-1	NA	TGTGCCAGCCTCAGGGGACGGAGCACTGAAGCTTTCTTT	CASLRGRSTEAFF
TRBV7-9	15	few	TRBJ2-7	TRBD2	TGTGCCAGCAGCACTTCCGGGACTAGCCGGGTCGAGCAGTACTTC	CASSTSGTSRVEQYF
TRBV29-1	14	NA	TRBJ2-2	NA	TGCAGCGTTAGACCGGGGGCGAACACCGGGGAGCTGTTTTTT	CSVRPGANTGELFF
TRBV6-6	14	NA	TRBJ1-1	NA	TGTGCCAGCAGTTACCGGGGGGCACGGACTGAAGCTTTCTTT	CASSYRGARTEAFF
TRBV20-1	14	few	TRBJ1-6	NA	TGCAGTGTCGGCCCGGACTCCTATAATTCACCCCTCCACTTT	CSVGPDSYNSPLHF
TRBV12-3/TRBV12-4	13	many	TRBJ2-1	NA	TGTGCCAGCAGTTTAGGGCCCTCTGATGAGCAGTTCTTC	CASSLGPSDEQFF
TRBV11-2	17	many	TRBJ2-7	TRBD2	TGTGCCAGCGGCGTCTCGGGCGGGAGGTTCAGCTCCTACGAGCAGTACTTC	CASGVSGGRFSSYEQYF
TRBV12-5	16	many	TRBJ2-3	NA	TGTGCTAGTGGTTCCTACTCGGGGGGCCCAACAGATACGCAGTATTTT	CASGSYSGGPTDTQYF
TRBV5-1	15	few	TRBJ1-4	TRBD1	TGCGCCAGCAGCACACCAGGGGGCCCAGGTGAAAAACTGTTTTTT	CASSTPGGPGEKLFF
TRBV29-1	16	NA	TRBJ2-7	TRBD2	TGCAGCGTGAATGGACTAGCGGGTGGGGTTCCCTACGAGCAGTACTTC	CSVNGLAGGVPYEQYF
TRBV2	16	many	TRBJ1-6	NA	TGTGCCAGCAGGCGCCTGTGGGATGTGGATAATTCACCCCTCCACTTT	CASRRLWDVDNSPLHF
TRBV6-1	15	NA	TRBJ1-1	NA	TGTGCCAGCAGCCTAGTGGGGACAAGGCTGTCTGAAGCTTTCTTT	CASSLVGTRLSEAFF
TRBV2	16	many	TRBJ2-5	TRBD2	TGTGCCAGCTCACAAGGGGTACTAGCGGCACAAGAGACCCAGTACTTC	CASSQGVLAAQETQYF
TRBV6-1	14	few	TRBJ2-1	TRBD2	TGTGCCACCCACACTAGCGGGGCCTACAATGAGCAGTTCTTC	CATHTSGAYNEQFF
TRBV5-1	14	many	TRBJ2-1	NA	TGCGCCAGCAGCTTGGAGGAGGTGATCAATGAGCAGTTCTTC	CASSLEEVINEQFF
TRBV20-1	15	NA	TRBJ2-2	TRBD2	TGCAGTGCTAGAGGGGGGGGTGCGAACACCGGGGAGCTGTTTTTT	CSARGGGANTGELFF
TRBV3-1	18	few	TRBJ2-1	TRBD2	TGTGCCAGCAGCCAAGATAGGAATCGCGGGAGGAAAGACAATGAGCAGTTCTTC	CASSQDRNRGRKDNEQFF
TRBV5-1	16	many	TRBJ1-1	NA	TGCGCCAGCAGCTTGGAATACCTAACGGTGGGCACTGAAGCTTTCTTT	CASSLEYLTVGTEAFF
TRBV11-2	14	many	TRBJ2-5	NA	TGTGCCAGCAGCACGGGGAGCCCCCAAGAGACCCAGTACTTC	CASSTGSPQETQYF
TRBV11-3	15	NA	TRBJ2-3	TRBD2	TGTGCCAGCATTAGCCGGGACTACCGCACAGATACGCAGTATTTT	CASISRDYRTDTQYF
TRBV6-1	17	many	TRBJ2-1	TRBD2	TGTGCCAGCAGCTCGGGACTAGCGGGGGGGCGGTACAATGAGCAGTTCTTC	CASSSGLAGGRYNEQFF
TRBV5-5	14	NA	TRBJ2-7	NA	TGTGCCAGCAGTTTAGGGACACTACGAGACGAGCAGTACTTC	CASSLGTLRDEQYF
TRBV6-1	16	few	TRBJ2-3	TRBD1	TGTGCCAGCAGTGAAACGGGACAGGTCCTCACAGATACGCAGTATTTT	CASSETGQVLTDTQYF
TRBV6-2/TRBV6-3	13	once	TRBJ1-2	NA	TGTGCCAGCAGGGGTATTTATTTCTATGGCTACACCTTC	CASRGIYFYGYTF
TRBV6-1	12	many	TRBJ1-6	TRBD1	TGTGCCAGCAGGACAGGGCAGTCACCCCTCCACTTT	CASRTGQSPLHF
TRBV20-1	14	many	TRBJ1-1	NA	TGCAGTGCAGAAGCGCGGGTGGGGTCTACTGAAGCTTTCTTT	CSAEARVGSTEAFF
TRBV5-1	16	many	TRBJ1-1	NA	TGCGCCAGCAGCTCCTTCCACAGCACCGAGAACACTGAAGCTTTCTTT	CASSSFHSTENTEAFF
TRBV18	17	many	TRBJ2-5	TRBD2	TGTGCCAGCTCCCCGACCCGGACTAGCGGTAATCAAGAGACCCAGTACTTC	CASSPTRTSGNQETQYF
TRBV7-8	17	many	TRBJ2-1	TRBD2	TGTGCCAGCAGCCCCGCCGCAGCGGGAGTCGTAAAGAATGAGCAGTTCTTC	CASSPAAAGVVKNEQFF
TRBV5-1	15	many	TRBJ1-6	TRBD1	TGCGCCAGCAGCTTAGAGGGACAGGGGCGTTCACCCCTCCACTTT	CASSLEGQGRSPLHF
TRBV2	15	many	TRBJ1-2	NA	TGTGCCAGCAGTCAAATGCCCAGGCTTAACTATGGCTACACCTTC	CASSQMPRLNYGYTF
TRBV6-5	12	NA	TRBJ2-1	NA	TGTGCCAGCAGTTCGGTGTCTCATGAGCAGTTCTTC	CASSSVSHEQFF
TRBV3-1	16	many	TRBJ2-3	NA	TGTGCCAGCAGCCAAATAAGTGGGGGGGCAGGAGATACGCAGTATTTT	CASSQISGGAGDTQYF